Below, one T cell receptor (beta chain) is given with its context. Source study methods: The authors estimated nucleated cell counts from reference gene primer amplification. TCRdb keeps only in-frame clones here, not all; method: immunoSEQ multiplex PCR. The DNA gave D and trimming, while V, J and clone size come from that table. The profile shows under 200,000 clones, approximately 91% of them singletons. This specimen belongs to a study of blood T cell repertoires in COVID-19. Across the whole study: Acute and convalescent COVID-19 samples came from the United States, Italy and Spain. Sample material is recorded as cDNA or gDNA derived from T cells, B-cell-depleted T cells, or PBMCs.

One Seattle source followed patients from active infection through their disease course. V lost 3 bases to trimming and J lost 0 bases, with 6 bases between them. This CDR3 is 13 amino acids long. Per germline, CDR1 GTSNPN and CDR2 SVGIG (reference sequence). The rearrangement uses TRBV30 and TRBJ1-3; D is unresolved. Sequenced material: peripheral blood. The receptor comes from a man between 18 and 35 years old with COVID-19, enrolled during active disease. The CDR3 is CAWRSTSGNTIYF. Written as DNA, the CDR3 is TGTGCCTGGAGAAGCACCTCTGGAAACACCATATATTTT. Drawing the rest from reference TRBV30 and TRBJ1-3, the complete variable domain is SQTIHQWPATLVQPVGSPLSLECTVEGTSNPNLYWYRQAAGRGLQLLFYSVGIGQISSEVPQNLSASRPQDRQFILSSKKLLLSDSGFYLCAWRSTSGNTIYFGEGSWLTVV.